This TCR beta chain derives from a study of T cells in Graves' hyperthyroidism and ophthalmopathy. Across the whole study: Peripheral blood was obtained at initial diagnosis, preceding any treatment. The study, taken as a whole, reports: Ophthalmopathy got predicted by the model a median approximately six months before its onset.

The cohort's ophthalmopathy patients, a group with duration under 3 months, had a Clinical Activity Score of at least 3 and a NOSPECS grade of at least 4. Authors of the study amplified TCR beta CDR3 regions from RNA transcripts. HTBI primers were employed in a first-round RT-PCR of the TCR CDR3. TCRdb re-analysed the multiplex PCR reads in MiXCR, keeping a single row per CDR3 protein. Of 600,000 to 700,000 distinct CDR3 sequences in the sample, roughly 14% are singletons; the top ten hold approximately 4.3%. CDR3 size: 17 residues. J gave up 4 bases and V 7 bases, and 14 bases lay outside the gene matches. This clonotype was detected many times. The antigen is not known.

This sequence joins TRBV12-3 or TRBV12-4 and TRBJ2-2; TRBD2 agrees at 8 bases. Sequencing was carried out using blood. This TCR was recovered from a woman between 40 and 55 years old with Graves' ophthalmopathy. The CDR3 DNA follows: TGTGCCAGCACCACTTCGGGGACTAGTCATTTCACCGGGGAGCTGTTTTTT. Its protein product is CASTTSGTSHFTGELFF.